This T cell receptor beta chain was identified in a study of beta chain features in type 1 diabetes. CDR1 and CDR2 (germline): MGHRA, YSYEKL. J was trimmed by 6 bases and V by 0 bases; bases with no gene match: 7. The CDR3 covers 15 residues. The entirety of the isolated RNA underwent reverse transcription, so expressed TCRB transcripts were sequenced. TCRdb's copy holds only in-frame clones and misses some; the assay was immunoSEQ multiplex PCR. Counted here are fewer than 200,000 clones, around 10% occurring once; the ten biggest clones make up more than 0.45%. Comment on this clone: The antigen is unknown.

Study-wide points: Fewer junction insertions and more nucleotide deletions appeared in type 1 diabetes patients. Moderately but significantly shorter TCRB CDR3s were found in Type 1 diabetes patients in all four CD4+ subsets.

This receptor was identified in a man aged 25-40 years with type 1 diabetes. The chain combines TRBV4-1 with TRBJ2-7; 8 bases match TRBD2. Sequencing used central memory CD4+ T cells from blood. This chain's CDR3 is CASSQERGLGGEQYF. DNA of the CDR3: TGCGCCAGCAGCCAAGAAAGGGGACTAGGCGGCGAGCAGTACTTC.